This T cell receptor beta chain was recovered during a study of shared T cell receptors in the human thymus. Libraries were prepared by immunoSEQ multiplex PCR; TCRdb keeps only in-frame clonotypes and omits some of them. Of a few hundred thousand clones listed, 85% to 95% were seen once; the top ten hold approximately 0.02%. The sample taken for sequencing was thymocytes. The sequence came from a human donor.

CDR3 DNA: TGTGCCAGCAGTTACGGGAGGTGGGCCGGGGAGCTGTTTTTT. It yields the protein CASSYGRWAGELFF. This chain connects TRBV6-5 to TRBJ2-2; possible D gene TRBD2, 6 bases. The CDR3 extends over 14 amino acids. CDR1 is MNHEY and CDR2 is SVGAGI in the germline V gene. Trimming cost V 2 bases and J 6 bases, with 10 bases left between them.